The next 26 T cell receptor beta chains were all read from a single sample in a study of blood T cell repertoires in COVID-19 (dated by TCRdb to 2020 to 2022). Libraries came from the immunoSEQ multiplex PCR assay. The immuneACCESS repertoire file appears here via TCRdb, limited to in-frame rearrangements. These files lack a portion of the clones; in checked studies, under half of the deficit traces to unresolved V genes, and the cause of the others is not known. The sample table holds about 140,000 clones, of which 81% were seen once. The top ten hold about 7.5% of the sample. The sequenced sample was peripheral blood. These receptors originate from a human donor in a cohort sampled during active COVID-19.

The chain recombines TRBV7-9 with TRBJ2-5, with D possibly being TRBD1 (6 bases). The V end lost 5 bases, the J end lost 5 bases, and 12 bases lay between the germline ends. The CDR3 length is 13 residues. The germline V gene encodes CDR1 SEHNR and CDR2 FQNEAQ (reference sequence). For the CDR3, the DNA is TGTGCCAGCAGCCCACAGGGCTTGGAGACCCAGTACTTC. It specifies CASSPQGLETQYF.

The chain employs TRBV7-8 and TRBJ2-4; 7 positions agree with TRBD1. CDR3 length: 18 residues. CDR1 is SGHVS, CDR2 FQNEAQ, per germline. The J segment lost 3 bases and the V segment lost 2 bases, leaving 13 bases of the junction unmatched. Here the CDR3 reads CASSLKATGDLLKNIQYF. In nucleotides, the CDR3 is TGTGCCAGCAGCTTAAAAGCAACAGGGGACCTCCTCAAAAACATTCAGTACTTC.

In this sample, this clone turned up a few times. The chain combines TRBV7-2 with TRBJ2-3, with a tentative D call TRBD1 (7 bases). V was cut by 5 bases and J by 0 bases, with 12 bases left in between. Germline V gene sequence: CDR1 SGHTA, CDR2 FQGNSA. The CDR3 is 15 residues long. The CDR3 reads CASSAGQTSTDTQYF. As DNA, the CDR3 is TGTGCCAGCAGCGCGGGACAGACTAGCACAGATACGCAGTATTTT.

V usage is TRBV14 and J usage is TRBJ2-5, with 8 bases identical to TRBD1. This CDR3 has 18 residues. The trim removed 3 bases at V and 5 bases at J, leaving 17 bases unmatched. CDR1 is SGHDN and CDR2 is FVKESK in the germline V gene. The CDR3 DNA sequence: TGTGCCAGCAGCCACCAGGCTTGGACAGGGTGGGACTCGGAGACCCAGTACTTC. The encoded protein is CASSHQAWTGWDSETQYF.

This clone was counted only a few times. The CDR3 spells CSVVSATLTHSYEQYF. CDR3 coding DNA: TGCAGCGTTGTGAGTGCTACCCTGACACACTCCTACGAGCAGTACTTC. The genes are TRBV29-1 and TRBJ2-7, with D uncertain. Deletions cut 4 bases from V and 0 bases from J, with 19 bases between. The CDR3 loop spans 16 amino acids. CDR1 SQVTM and CDR2 ANQGSEA come from the germline V gene.

The rearrangement uses TRBV9 and TRBJ1-2, with a tentative D call TRBD1 (6 bases). This CDR3 region has 15 residues. Trimming removed 0 bases from V and 2 bases from J, with 11 bases in between. Germline V gene data show CDR1 as SGDLS and CDR2 as YYNGEE. The CDR3 DNA is TGTGCCAGCAGCGTAGATAACAGGGCCAACTATGGCTACACCTTC. Translated: CASSVDNRANYGYTF.

The chain couples TRBV6-5 to TRBJ2-7; TRBD1 agrees at 7 bases. The junction had 9 bases not matched to a gene; V was cut back by 10 bases and J by 3 bases. The CDR3 totals 13 residues. Germline CDR1 and CDR2: MNHEY and SVGAGI. CDR3 amino acids: CAMPRRGYYEQYF. CDR3 sequence (DNA): TGTGCCATGCCACGCAGGGGGTACTACGAGCAGTACTTC.

The V call is TRBV9, the J call TRBJ2-1, with TRBD2 matching over 10 bases. The CDR3 totals 18 residues. Germline-derived CDR1 and CDR2 are SGDLS and YYNGEE. V dropped 10 bases and J dropped 4; count of bases not matched to a gene: 20. CDR3 loop: CARRGGGGAGGQYNEQFF. For the CDR3, the DNA is TGTGCCCGCCGCGGGGGCGGGGGAGCGGGAGGGCAGTACAATGAGCAGTTCTTC.

V usage is TRBV28 and J usage is TRBJ2-7; TRBD1 might be the D (5 bases). The CDR3 sequence is 12 residues long. The ends were cut back, 7 bases at V and 3 bases at J, with 10 bases in the middle. Germline V gene data show CDR1 as MDHEN and CDR2 as SYDVKM. CDR3 DNA: TGTGCCAGCAACGGACAAGGCTACGAGCAGTACTTC. Protein: CASNGQGYEQYF.

In its sample, this clone was seen once. The gene calls are TRBV6-2 or TRBV6-3 and TRBJ2-1, with TRBD2 matching over 14 bases. This CDR3 has 16 amino acids. Germline loops: CDR1 MNHEY, CDR2 SVGEGT. V gave up 6 bases and J gave up 3 bases; unmatched junction bases: 4. The CDR3 protein is CASSLGLAGGYNEQFF. The CDR3 DNA reads TGTGCCAGCAGCCTCGGACTAGCGGGAGGCTACAATGAGCAGTTCTTC.

This clone was seen once. J is TRBJ1-2 and V is TRBV18; TRBD1 matches at 7 bases. Germline V lookup: CDR1 KGHSH, CDR2 LQKENI. The CDR3 is 14 residues long. V lost 2 bases, J lost 2 bases, and 2 bases stayed unmatched. The CDR3 nucleotides are TGTGCCAGCTCACCAGAGACAGGGAACTATGGCTACACCTTC. The encoded protein is CASSPETGNYGYTF.

The V gene is TRBV29-1, the J gene TRBJ2-7; D uncertain. This CDR3 contains 12 residues. Trimming took 6 bases from V and 0 from J, leaving 9 bases between them. CDR1 is SQVTM and CDR2 is ANQGSEA in the germline V gene. The CDR3: CSVVLNSYEQYF. CDR3 nucleotide sequence: TGCAGCGTCGTCCTAAACTCCTACGAGCAGTACTTC.

V usage is TRBV6-5 and J usage is TRBJ2-7, with D perhaps TRBD1 (5 bases). The CDR3 consists of 14 residues. From germline, CDR1 is MNHEY and CDR2 SVGAGI. Trimming took off 6 bases at V and 7 bases at J, with 19 bases between the two ends. CDR3 loop: CASSQKGSSGEQYF. For the CDR3, the DNA is TGTGCCAGCAGCCAAAAGGGGTCGTCTGGGGAGCAGTACTTC.

This chain uses TRBV19 with TRBJ1-3; no definite D call. The V end lost 5 bases, the J end lost 3 bases, and 14 bases lay between the germline ends. The CDR3 consists of 15 residues. The germline CDR1 and CDR2 sequences are LNHDA and SQIVND (reference sequence). The DNA of the CDR3 is TGTGCCAGTAGTTACGACACTCGGTTTGGAAACACCATATATTTT. Encoded protein: CASSYDTRFGNTIYF. Together with reference TRBV19 and TRBJ1-3, the CDR3 gives the full variable domain: DGGITQSPKYLFRKEGQNVTLSCEQNLNHDAMYWYRQDPGQGLRLIYYSQIVNDFQKGDIAEGYSVSREKKESFPLTVTSAQKNPTAFYLCASSYDTRFGNTIYFGEGSWLTVV.

The V and J genes are TRBV7-9 and TRBJ2-2; D perhaps matches TRBD1 (6 bases). Trimming stripped 6 bases from V and 7 bases from J, with 9 bases between. The CDR3 sequence is 12 residues long. Germline values: CDR1 SEHNR, CDR2 FQNEAQ (reference sequence). In DNA, the CDR3 is TGTGCCAGCAGAACCAGGGGCGGGGAGCTGTTTTTT. As protein: CASRTRGGELFF.

Here the CDR3 reads CASSFGANTGSNYGYTF. The CDR3 DNA reads TGCGCCAGCAGCTTCGGTGCAAATACAGGGTCTAACTATGGCTACACCTTC. The chain employs TRBV5-1 and TRBJ1-2; TRBD1 might be the D (6 bases). Trimming removed 2 bases at V and 0 bases at J, with 17 bases between. Germline CDR1 reads SGHRS; CDR2 reads YFSETQ. The CDR3 has 17 residues.

The rearrangement links TRBV19 to TRBJ2-2; 8 bases line up with TRBD1. The CDR3 totals 16 residues. Germline values: CDR1 LNHDA, CDR2 SQIVND (reference sequence). Trimming cost V 5 bases and J 3 bases; bases outside gene matches: 8. Written as DNA, the CDR3 is TGTGCCAGTAGTTCGTTAACCAGGGGGCACACCGGGGAGCTGTTTTTT. As protein: CASSSLTRGHTGELFF.

This chain joins TRBV4-3 and TRBJ2-7; 9 nucleotides match TRBD2. The CDR3 has 15 residues. V shed 3 bases and J 4 bases; nucleotides not matched to a gene: 7. Germline V lookup: CDR1 LGHNA, CDR2 YSLEER. As DNA, the CDR3 is TGCGCCAGCAGCCAGCTTAGCGGGAGTACTTACGAGCAGTACTTC. Translating it yields CASSQLSGSTYEQYF.

The genes are TRBV3-1 (or the pseudogene TRBV3-2) and TRBJ2-7, with 8 nucleotides matching TRBD1. This CDR3 spans 13 amino acids. With V trimmed by 4 bases and J by 2 bases, 1 base remained unmatched. From germline, CDR1 is LGHDT and CDR2 YNNKEL (reference sequence). CDR3 residues: CASSLDRAYEQYF. The CDR3 nucleotides are TGTGCCAGCAGCCTGGACAGGGCCTACGAGCAGTACTTC.

The chain is built from TRBV4-1 and TRBJ2-7; 10 nucleotides match TRBD1. The CDR3 is 16 amino acids. Germline assignment: CDR1 MGHRA and CDR2 YSYEKL. The ends lost 2 bases at V and 1 base at J; junction bases unmatched: 5. The CDR3 spells CASSQPRDRGSYEQYF. The CDR3 nucleotides read TGCGCCAGCAGCCAACCCCGGGACAGGGGTTCCTACGAGCAGTACTTC.

This chain uses TRBV4-1 with TRBJ2-5; D is unresolved. V gave up 4 bases and J gave up 5 bases, with 5 bases separating them. The CDR3 totals 11 residues. Germline CDR1 MGHRA, CDR2 YSYEKL. The CDR3 coding sequence is TGCGCCAGCAGCCGTCGGGAGACCCAGTACTTC. Protein sequence: CASSRRETQYF.

The CDR3 here is CASSLGPQGFEAFF. Here the CDR3 DNA reads TGTGCCAGCAGCTTGGGGCCCCAAGGCTTTGAAGCTTTCTTT. The V gene is TRBV13, the J gene TRBJ1-1; the D gene is possibly TRBD1 (5 bases). CDR3 size: 14 residues. Germline values: CDR1 PRHDT, CDR2 FYEKMQ (reference sequence). The V and J ends lost 3 bases and 7 bases respectively, with 15 bases between them.

The rearrangement uses TRBV6-2 or TRBV6-3 and TRBJ2-1, with D unclear. There are 16 residues in the CDR3. Trimming pared 5 bases from V and 0 bases from J, leaving 14 bases between. Germline lookup yields CDR1 MNHEY and CDR2 SVGEGT. The CDR3 is CASSDLDKSSYNEQFF. DNA of the CDR3: TGTGCCAGCAGTGACCTCGACAAGAGCTCCTACAATGAGCAGTTCTTC.

The CDR3 coding sequence is TGTGCCAGCAGCTTGGAGGGACATTCCTACGAGCAGTACTTC. This translates into CASSLEGHSYEQYF. The V call is TRBV5-4, the J call TRBJ2-7, with D possibly being TRBD1 (6 bases). Germline CDR1 and CDR2: SGHNT and YYREEE (reference sequence). V lost 0 bases to trimming and J lost 1 base, with 8 bases between them. The CDR3 runs to 14 residues.

V usage is TRBV29-1 and J usage is TRBJ2-3; 12 bases match TRBD2. Germline V lookup: CDR1 SQVTM, CDR2 ANQGSEA. The CDR3 runs to 15 residues. V was clipped by 3 bases and J by 5 bases; unmatched bases: 6. The CDR3 DNA reads as TGCAGCGTTGATAGGGCTAGCGGGAGGGGAGATACGCAGTATTTT. The encoded protein is CSVDRASGRGDTQYF.

The gene calls are TRBV3-1 (or the pseudogene TRBV3-2) and TRBJ2-5, with D possibly being TRBD1 (6 bases). The CDR3 sequence is 15 residues long. The ends were cut back, 4 bases at V and 5 bases at J, with 17 bases in the middle. The germline V gene encodes CDR1 LGHDT and CDR2 YNNKEL (reference sequence). DNA for the CDR3: TGTGCCAGCAGCCCAAATAGGGGCAGGGGTGAGACCCAGTACTTC. Translating gives CASSPNRGRGETQYF.